The source of this TCR beta chain is a study of Tregs in tolerant kidney transplant recipients. Related graft donors supplied nonmyeloablative bone marrow transplants, and mixed chimerism was transient. CD4+CD25+CD127- Tregs, CD4+CD25- non-Tregs, CD4 and CD8 cells were sorted. Details on this clone: Its antigen is undetermined.

General observations from the study: Expanding Tregs on activated donor B cells appeared to best identify donor-specific TCRbeta clones. No direct test of biological reproducibility was done here. Few patients were studied, so findings need validation in larger groups.

Trimming took 4 bases from V and 5 from J; bases not matched to a gene: 5. The germline V gene encodes CDR1 LGHNA and CDR2 YSLEER. The CDR3 length is 14 residues. Profiling relied on immunoSEQ multiplex PCR, and the TCRdb table lists in-frame clones only, not all of them. The sample yields 74,000 or so clones, more than 85% seen once. This TCR derives from a human patient who received a combined kidney and bone marrow transplant. A subset of T cells may come from the graft donor. Sequenced here: CD4+ T cells from blood (PBMCs), sampled 24 months after the transplant. The chain recombines TRBV4-3 with TRBJ2-3, with 8 bases matching TRBD2. The CDR3 DNA reads as TGCGCCAGCAGCCCGAGCGGGAGAGGAGATACGCAGTATTTT. Protein: CASSPSGRGDTQYF.